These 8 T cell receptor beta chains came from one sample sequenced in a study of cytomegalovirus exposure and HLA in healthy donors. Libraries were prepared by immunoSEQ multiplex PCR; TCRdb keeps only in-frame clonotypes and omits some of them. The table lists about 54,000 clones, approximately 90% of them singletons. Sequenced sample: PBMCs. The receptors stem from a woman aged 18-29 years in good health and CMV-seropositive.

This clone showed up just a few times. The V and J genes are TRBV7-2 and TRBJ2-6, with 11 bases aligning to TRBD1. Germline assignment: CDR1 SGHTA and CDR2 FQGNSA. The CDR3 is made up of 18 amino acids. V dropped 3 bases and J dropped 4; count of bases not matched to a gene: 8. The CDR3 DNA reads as TGTGCCAGCAGCTTTCGGGGACAGGGGGGTTCAGGGGCCAACGTCCTGACTTTC. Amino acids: CASSFRGQGGSGANVLTF.

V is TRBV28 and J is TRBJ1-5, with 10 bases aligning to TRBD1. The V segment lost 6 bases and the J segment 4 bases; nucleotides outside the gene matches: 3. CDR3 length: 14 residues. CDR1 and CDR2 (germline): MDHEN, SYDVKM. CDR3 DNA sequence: TGTGCCAGCAGACGGACAGGGGGTAATCAGCCCCAGCATTTT. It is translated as CASRRTGGNQPQHF.

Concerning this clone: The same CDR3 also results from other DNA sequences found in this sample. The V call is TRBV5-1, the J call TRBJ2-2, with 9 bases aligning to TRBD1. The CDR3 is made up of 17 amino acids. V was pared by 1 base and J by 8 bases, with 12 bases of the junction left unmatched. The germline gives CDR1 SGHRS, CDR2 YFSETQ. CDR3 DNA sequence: TGCGCCAGCAGCTTGAATTCGGGACAGGGAGGAACTGGGGAGCTGTTTTTT. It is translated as CASSLNSGQGGTGELFF.

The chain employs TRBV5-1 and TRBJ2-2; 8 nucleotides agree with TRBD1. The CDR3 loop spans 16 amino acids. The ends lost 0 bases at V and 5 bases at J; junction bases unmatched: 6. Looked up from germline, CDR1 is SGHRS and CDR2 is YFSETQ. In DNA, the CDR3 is TGCGCCAGCAGCTTGGGACAGGGGAGTAATACCGGGGAGCTGTTTTTT. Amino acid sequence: CASSLGQGSNTGELFF.

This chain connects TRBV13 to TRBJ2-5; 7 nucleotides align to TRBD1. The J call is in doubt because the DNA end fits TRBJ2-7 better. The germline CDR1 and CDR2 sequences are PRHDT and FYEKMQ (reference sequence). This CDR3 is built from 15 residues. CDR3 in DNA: TGTGCCAGCCGCCACCGGGGACAGAGCTCCTACGAGCAGTACTTC. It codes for CASRHRGQSSYEQYF.

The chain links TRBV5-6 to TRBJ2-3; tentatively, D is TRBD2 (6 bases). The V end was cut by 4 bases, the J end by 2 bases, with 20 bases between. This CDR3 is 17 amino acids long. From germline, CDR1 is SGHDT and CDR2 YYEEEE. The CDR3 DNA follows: TGTGCCAGCAGCCCCCGACTAGATCGGTCCTCCACAGATACGCAGTATTTT. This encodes CASSPRLDRSSTDTQYF.

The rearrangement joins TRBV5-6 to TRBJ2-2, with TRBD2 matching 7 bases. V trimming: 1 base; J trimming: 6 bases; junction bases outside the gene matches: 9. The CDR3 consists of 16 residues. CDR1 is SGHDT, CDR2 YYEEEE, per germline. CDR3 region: CASSLWTGGWAGELFF. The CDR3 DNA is TGTGCCAGCAGCTTGTGGACGGGGGGATGGGCCGGGGAGCTGTTTTTT.

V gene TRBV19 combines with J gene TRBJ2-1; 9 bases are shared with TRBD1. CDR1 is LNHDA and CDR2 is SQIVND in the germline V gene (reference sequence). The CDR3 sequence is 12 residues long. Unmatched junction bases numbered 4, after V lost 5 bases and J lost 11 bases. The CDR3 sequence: CASSETGGKQFF. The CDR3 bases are TGTGCCAGTAGTGAGACAGGGGGTAAGCAGTTCTTC.